This T cell receptor beta chain was documented in a study of identifying expanded T cells in peripheral blood (dated by TCRdb to between 2019 and 2020). About the study as a whole: Four technical replicates, made by sequencing separate aliquots from the same pool of genomic DNA, were compared pairwise.

Study-wide findings and limitations: The beta-binomial model significantly reduced the number of clones called differentially abundant and the false-positive rate across all healthy-donor time intervals. The authors expected that over much longer intervals, such as months to years, biological variance in healthy repertoires might increase even further. The binomial model flagged approximately 1.3 differentially abundant clones between technical replicates but around 15 over two weeks and 18 to 20 over about four weeks. Across all healthy donors, variance in clone template counts between approximately two-week samples was found to increase significantly with total template count.

Note on this clone: Its antigen has not been determined. No base-level quality is on record; no much larger clone is a single base apart.

Relative to germline, V is missing 2 bases and J is missing 6 bases, with 11 bases of the junction outside any gene match. CDR1 SGDLS and CDR2 YYNGEE are derived from the germline V gene. The CDR3 sequence holds 15 residues, the cysteine and phenylalanine included. Only the CDR3 DNA is retained, 45 bases long and in frame from the first base. TCRbeta CDR3 regions were profiled by bias-controlled multiplex PCR amplification of genomic DNA with the immunoSEQ Assay. The authors processed their data as follows. To quantify the absolute abundance of each unique TCRbeta CDR3 region, the sequences were collapsed and filtered. Differential abundance was tested with two models: a binomial (Fisher-equivalent) model and a beta-binomial model that adds time-dependent variance fitted from healthy donors. Clones with fewer than 5 combined templates were removed, and a clone was called differentially abundant if the clone's Benjamini-Hochberg FDR was below 0.01. In the beta-binomial model, variance was expressed as a function of the total template count across the two samples, in the form v = (b*log(k)+a)^2. Drawn from immuneACCESS, this table holds only the in-frame rearrangements with V and J called that TCRdb kept. Clones are partly lost; checked studies trace under half to an unresolved V gene and leave the rest unexplained. D and trimming come from the DNA, and the V and J calls and clone size come from that table. For this sample there are approximately 91,000 clones; around 88% appear just once. The ten top clones hold roughly 4.2% of the sample.

During the collection period, no infections or other immune events were recorded for the healthy donors. To calibrate time-dependent variance in a beta-binomial model of T-cell clone differential abundance, blood repertoires from healthy donors were used as a training cohort. The training cohort was composed of approximately 10 healthy donors, 3 female and 7 male. Donor ages ranged from about 25 to 70 years, with an average of around 45 years. Whole blood from each healthy donor was obtained from a commercial supplier and was collected at three time points two to three weeks apart. Genomic DNA was extracted from unsorted whole blood for immunosequencing.

This TCR derives from a person aged 18 to 75 in good health. The material sequenced was blood. The V and J segments used are TRBV9 and TRBJ2-7; the central 7 bases match TRBD1. The CDR3 region: CASSVEGGQLGEQYF. The nucleotide sequence is given as TGTGCCAGCAGCGTGGAAGGGGGCCAGTTGGGCGAGCAGTACTTC.